This paragraph reports one T cell receptor (beta chain). What it binds is unknown. The data were taken from a study of cytomegalovirus exposure and HLA in healthy donors. Overall study findings and caveats: Solely CMV serostatus was available to characterize immune exposure.

Amplification used 60 Vbeta primers and 13 Jbeta primers. As processed by the authors: Per a later analysis, the number of unique TCR beta chains was roughly 83 million, of which around 9.9 million were shared. The table came from immunoSEQ multiplex PCR; TCRdb's copy has only in-frame clones and leaves some out. V and J calls and clone size are those listed in that table; D and trimming were worked out from the DNA. The sample yields 80,000 to 130,000 clones, 65% to 75% seen once. This TCR came from a woman between 18 and 29 years old in good health and CMV-seropositive. Sequencing was done on a sample of PBMCs.

This CDR3 is CASSSSPDRGYHEQYF. CDR3 in DNA: TGTGCCAGCAGCTCCTCCCCGGACAGGGGGTATCACGAGCAGTACTTC. This chain uses TRBV7-9 with TRBJ2-7, with TRBD1 matching over 10 bases. Germline loops: CDR1 SEHNR, CDR2 FQNEAQ (reference sequence). The CDR3 has 16 amino acids. V gave up 4 bases and J gave up 5 bases; unmatched junction bases: 11.